A selection of T cell receptor beta chains follows, all from one sample in a study of blood T cells in healthy people across ages. TCRdb itself ran the 5' RACE reads through MiXCR, one entry per CDR3 protein. The sample comprises around 1.5 million distinct CDR3 sequences, 45% to 70% of which are singletons, and about 6.3% rests with the top ten. The sequencing sample was made of blood. The receptors originated from a man aged 18 to 30 in good health. The CDR3 runs from the conserved cysteine through the conserved F or W. The D gene is left open where the match is weak.

v_gene	j_gene	d_gene	CDR3aa
TRBV6-5	TRBJ1-6	-	CASSPGPRGSPLHF
TRBV4-1	TRBJ2-3	-	CASSQRVGDTQYF
TRBV13	TRBJ2-5	-	CASSFGTAKTTQNF
TRBV12-3/TRBV12-4	TRBJ2-7	-	CASSFEPGVRYNKQYF
TRBV7-8	TRBJ2-6	-	CASSSPPFSGANVLTF
TRBV20-1	TRBJ1-4	TRBD1	CSARDQGELEKLFF
TRBV29-1	TRBJ2-3	-	CSVAGRITDTQYF
TRBV7-2	TRBJ2-7	TRBD2	CASSLVSVGGYEQYF
TRBV6-2/TRBV6-3	TRBJ2-7	-	CASSPIRGYEQYF
TRBV25-1	TRBJ2-7	-	CASSGPGPNTYEQYF
TRBV5-1	TRBJ2-2	-	CASSLPGLKPDTGELFF
TRBV28	TRBJ2-5	-	CASSFRGAEETQYF
TRBV4-1	TRBJ2-1	-	CASSQEHLFYNEQFF
TRBV29-1	TRBJ2-1	TRBD2	CSALGLAGEDEQFF
TRBV7-2	TRBJ2-3	-	CASSLVGVFTDTQYF
TRBV29-1	TRBJ1-2	-	CSVGAVPDYGYTF
TRBV29-1	TRBJ2-3	-	CSVGDDTQYF
TRBV4-1	TRBJ2-5	-	CASSQEIGGYQETQYF
TRBV11-2	TRBJ2-1	-	CASIFLDNEQFF
TRBV20-1	TRBJ2-5	TRBD1	CSATAGTGQETQYF
TRBV6-5	TRBJ1-6	TRBD1	CASSYGQGNSPLHF
TRBV21-1	TRBJ1-2	-	CASSKELGGRVLHGYTF
TRBV29-1	-	TRBD1	CSADGTGLETQYF
TRBV7-2	TRBJ2-7	-	CASSSDGNSYEQYF
TRBV4-1	TRBJ1-5	-	CASSQVSGENQPQHF
TRBV4-1	TRBJ2-2	-	CASSQGQTRVTGELFF
TRBV2	TRBJ2-1	-	CAAFDGSYNEQFF
TRBV7-8	TRBJ1-1	-	CASSLRTDSTEAFF
TRBV28	TRBJ2-1	-	CASSSTDVNEQFF
TRBV7-9	TRBJ1-1	-	CASSLGRPRRDEAFF
TRBV5-4	TRBJ1-2	-	CASSSPQGYYGYTF
TRBV2	TRBJ2-2	TRBD2	CAGSLASGGPGTGELFF